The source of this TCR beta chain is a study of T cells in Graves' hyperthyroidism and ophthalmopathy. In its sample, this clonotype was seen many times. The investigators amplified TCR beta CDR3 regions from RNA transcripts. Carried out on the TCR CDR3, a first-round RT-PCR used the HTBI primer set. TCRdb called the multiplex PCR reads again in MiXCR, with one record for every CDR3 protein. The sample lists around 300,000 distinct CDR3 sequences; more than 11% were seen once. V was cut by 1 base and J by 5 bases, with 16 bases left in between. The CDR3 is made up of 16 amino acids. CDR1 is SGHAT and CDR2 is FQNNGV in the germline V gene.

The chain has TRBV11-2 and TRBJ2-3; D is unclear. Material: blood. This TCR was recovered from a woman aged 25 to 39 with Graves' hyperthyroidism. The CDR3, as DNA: TGTGCCAGCAGCTTAGTCCCCAGACTCAGAGGAGATACGCAGTATTTT. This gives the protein CASSLVPRLRGDTQYF.